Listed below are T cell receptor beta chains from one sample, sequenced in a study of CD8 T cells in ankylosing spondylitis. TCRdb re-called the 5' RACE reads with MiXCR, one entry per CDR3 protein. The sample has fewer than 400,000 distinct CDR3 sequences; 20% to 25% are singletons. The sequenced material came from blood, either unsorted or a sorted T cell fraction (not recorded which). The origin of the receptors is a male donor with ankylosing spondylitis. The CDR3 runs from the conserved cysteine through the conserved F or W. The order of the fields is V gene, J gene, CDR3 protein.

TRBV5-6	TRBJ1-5	CASSSIGQGRQPQHF
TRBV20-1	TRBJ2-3	CSARSPGLAGGPSTDTQYF
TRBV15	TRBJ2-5	CATSRDLGGGETQYF
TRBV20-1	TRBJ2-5	CTAMLGGVGETQYF
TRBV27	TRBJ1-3	CASSLYGQGAGVGNTIYF
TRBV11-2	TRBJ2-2	CASSLGQYNTGELFF
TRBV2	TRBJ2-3	CASTGGSIRDTQYF
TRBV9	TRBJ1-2	CASSLFPGSYGYTF
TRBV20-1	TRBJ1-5	CSAIVGTPGQPQHF
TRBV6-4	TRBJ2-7	CASRTSGRCEQYF
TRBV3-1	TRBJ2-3	CASSQARPTVLDTTTNTQYF
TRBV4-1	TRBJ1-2	CASSQVAGTHGYTF
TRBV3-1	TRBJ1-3	CASSQVTNTIYF
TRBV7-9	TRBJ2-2	CASSSLLTGELFF
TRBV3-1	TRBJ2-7	CASSQPQRGGSYEQYF
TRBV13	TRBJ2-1	CASSLEVTSGNNEQFF
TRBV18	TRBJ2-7	CASSPGQGVYEQYF
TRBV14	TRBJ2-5	CASSRTRNQETQYF
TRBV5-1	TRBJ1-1	CASSLELVNTEAFF
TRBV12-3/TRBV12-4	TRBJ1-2	CASNHQGGGYTF
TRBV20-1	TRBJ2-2	CSARAAGNTGELFF
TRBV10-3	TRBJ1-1	CAISGTANTEAFF
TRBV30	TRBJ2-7	CAWSVRTSGTPQQYF
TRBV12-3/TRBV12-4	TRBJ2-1	CASSPPTSGGLNEQFF
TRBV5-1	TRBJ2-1	CASSTRASGNLYNEQFF